Listed below are T cell receptor beta chains from one sample, sequenced in a study of shared clonotypes between healthy human individuals. Data came from immunoSEQ multiplex PCR; TCRdb stores just in-frame clones and leaves some out. The sample has about 600,000 clones, roughly 79% seen once. The sample comprised PBMCs. These receptors were collected from a woman between 35 and 50 years old in good health. Some clones in this sample may be carry-over from other donors' samples. Each CDR3 is given with its conserved first and last residue. Rows give clone size only sometimes, using once, few, many, or a class for an expanded clone.

V gene	J gene	clone size	CDR3 protein
TRBV4-2	TRBJ2-3	.	CASSQTDTQYF
TRBV6-4	TRBJ1-2	few	CASWVWDF
TRBV9	TRBJ2-1	few	CASSVVGSGIRYNEQFF
TRBV29-1	TRBJ2-7	.	CSVEDAGNGDEQYF
TRBV27	TRBJ2-1	few	CAAGDDSSYNEQFF
TRBV7-8	TRBJ1-1	.	CASSLEIRGVGTEAFF
TRBV5-1	TRBJ2-2	few	CASRLQGVDGELFF
TRBV5-1	TRBJ2-1	.	CASSPQLNEQFF
TRBV15	TRBJ2-1	.	CATTSGRTNEQFF
TRBV28	TRBJ1-3	.	CASSTGGGETGNTIYF
TRBV2	TRBJ2-2	few	CASRYTGELFF
TRBV7-9	.	.	CASSTTDPSYEQYF
TRBV2	TRBJ1-5	.	CASTPEGGSNQPQHF
TRBV19	TRBJ2-2	.	CASRLDPNTGELFF
TRBV30	TRBJ1-5	.	CAWSARGYRNQPQHF
TRBV27	TRBJ2-5	.	CASSLSYWGETQYF
TRBV2	TRBJ1-5	.	CASTGTRYGTNQPQHF